This T cell receptor (beta chain) originates from a study of control samples from healthy donors and cancer patients. With respect to this clone: A much larger clone lies a single base off, so this may be a read error.

CDR1 is SGHDN and CDR2 is FVKESK in the germline V gene. V lost 6 bases, J lost 0 bases, and 2 bases stayed unmatched. This CDR3 is 13 amino acids long. Sequencing was performed with immunoSEQ multiplex PCR; in TCRdb, only in-frame clones are kept and a portion is missing. In the table there are 40,000 to 55,000 clones, roughly three quarters of which are singletons. This receptor was identified in a male donor with melanoma. The chain combines TRBV14 with TRBJ2-7; TRBD2 matches 7 bases. The specimen sequenced was formalin-fixed, paraffin-embedded tissue. The CDR3 is CASRASGSYEQYF. The CDR3, as DNA: TGTGCCAGCAGGGCTAGCGGCTCCTACGAGCAGTACTTC. The full variable domain, rest sourced from reference TRBV14 and TRBJ2-7, is EAGVTQFPSHSVIEKGQTVTLRCDPISGHDNLYWYRRVMGKEIKFLLHFVKESKQDESGMPNNRFLAERTGGTYSTLKVQPAELEDSGVYFCASRASGSYEQYFGPGTRLTVT.